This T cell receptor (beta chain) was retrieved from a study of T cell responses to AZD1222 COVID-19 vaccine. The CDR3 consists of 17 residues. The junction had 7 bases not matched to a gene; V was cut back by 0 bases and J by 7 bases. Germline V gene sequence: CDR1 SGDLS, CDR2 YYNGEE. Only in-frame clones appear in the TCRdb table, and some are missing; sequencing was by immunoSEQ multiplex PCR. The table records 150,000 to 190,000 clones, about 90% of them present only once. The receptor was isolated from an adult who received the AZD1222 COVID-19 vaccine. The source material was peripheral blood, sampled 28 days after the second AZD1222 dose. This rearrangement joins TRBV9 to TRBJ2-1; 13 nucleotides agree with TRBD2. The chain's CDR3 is CASSVEVRLAGGNEQFF. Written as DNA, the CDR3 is TGTGCCAGCAGCGTAGAGGTTCGACTAGCGGGGGGAAATGAGCAGTTCTTC.